This TCR beta chain originates from a study of blood T cell repertoires in COVID-19. Background on the study: Collection of acute and convalescent COVID-19 samples took place in the United States, Italy and Spain. The cDNA or gDNA used as material had been derived from T cells, B-cell-depleted T cells, or PBMCs.

The trim removed 2 bases at V and 3 bases at J, leaving 5 bases unmatched. The length of the CDR3 is 15 residues. The germline V gene has CDR1 SGHRS and CDR2 YFSETQ. Methods used by the authors: Scientists estimated how many nucleated cells there were by amplifying reference gene primers. TCRdb's copy holds only in-frame clones and misses some; the assay was immunoSEQ multiplex PCR. The DNA gave D and trimming, while V, J and clone size come from that table. The sample lists approximately 32,000 clones, approximately 86% occurring once. In this sample, this clone turned up once. Material for sequencing was peripheral blood. The chain couples TRBV5-1 to TRBJ2-5; 9 bases fit TRBD1. The receptor was derived from a human donor in a cohort sampled during active COVID-19. CDR3 DNA sequence: TGCGCCAGCAGCTTTGGACAGGGGCGGGAAGAGACCCAGTACTTC. This gives the protein CASSFGQGREETQYF.